These 2 T cell receptor beta chains were all obtained from the same sample, sequenced in a study of patients and donors after allogeneic stem cell transplantation. TCRdb re-derived calls from the RT-PCR reads in MiXCR, one entry per CDR3 protein. This sample carries about 960,000 distinct CDR3 sequences, about a sixth of them seen once, and the ten largest clones take 5% to 7.5%. Sequenced material: blood, either unsorted or a sorted T cell fraction (not recorded which). These receptors all come from a human donor who was either an allogeneic HSCT recipient or a stem cell or donor lymphocyte infusion donor (not recorded which). It is not recorded whose cells these are; they may come from a transplant donor.

V gene TRBV5-1 combines with J gene TRBJ2-3; D remains unclear. CDR1 is SGHRS and CDR2 is YFSETQ in the germline V gene. This CDR3 has 14 amino acids. Trimming took 0 bases from V and 6 from J, leaving 11 bases between them. The CDR3 spells CASSLEAVLDTQYF. As DNA, the CDR3 is TGCGCCAGCAGCTTGGAGGCTGTTTTGGATACGCAGTATTTT.

This clonotype has more than one count but fewer than ten. This chain connects TRBV5-1 to TRBJ2-1, with D unclear. Germline assignment: CDR1 SGHRS and CDR2 YFSETQ. Trimming cost V 2 bases and J 0 bases, with 15 bases left between them. The length of the CDR3 is 17 residues. The CDR3 region has the DNA TGCGCCAGCAGCTTCTCGACCGTGACCCTCTCCTACAATGAGCAGTTCTTC. Amino acids: CASSFSTVTLSYNEQFF.